This TCR beta chain was profiled in a study of tissue T cells after allogeneic stem cell transplantation. With respect to this clone: The listed genes are named as in mouse. The missing CDR3 end, 1 residue past where the read stops, is filled in from the germline J gene.

Germline V CDR1 and CDR2: NNHNN, SYGAGS (reference sequence). The CDR3 spans 15 residues. Deletions cut 3 bases from V and 0 bases from J, with 12 bases between. TCRdb's copy holds only in-frame clones and misses some; the assay was immunoSEQ multiplex PCR. Among some 19,000 clones listed, approximately 69% were seen once. The gene calls are TRBV13-2 and TRBJ1-2; D is perhaps TRBD1 (6 bases). Sequencing was performed on blood. The receptor was derived from a female BALB/c mouse in good health. The MHC haplotype of this mouse line is H2-d. The CDR3 bases that were read are TGTGCCAGCGGTGGTGGCGGGACAACAAACTCCGACTACACC. Protein product: CASGGGGTTNSDYT. The whole CDR3 is CASGGGGTTNSDYTF.